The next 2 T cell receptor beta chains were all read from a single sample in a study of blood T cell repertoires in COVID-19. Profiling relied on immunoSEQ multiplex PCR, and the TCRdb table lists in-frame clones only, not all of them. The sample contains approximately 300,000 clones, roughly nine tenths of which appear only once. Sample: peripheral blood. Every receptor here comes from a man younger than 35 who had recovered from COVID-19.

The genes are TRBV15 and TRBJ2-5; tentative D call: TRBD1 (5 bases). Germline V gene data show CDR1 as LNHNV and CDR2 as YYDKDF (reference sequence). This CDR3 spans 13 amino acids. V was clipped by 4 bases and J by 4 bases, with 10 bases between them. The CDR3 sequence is CATSKTASETQYF. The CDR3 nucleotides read TGTGCCACCAGCAAGACAGCGTCAGAGACCCAGTACTTC.

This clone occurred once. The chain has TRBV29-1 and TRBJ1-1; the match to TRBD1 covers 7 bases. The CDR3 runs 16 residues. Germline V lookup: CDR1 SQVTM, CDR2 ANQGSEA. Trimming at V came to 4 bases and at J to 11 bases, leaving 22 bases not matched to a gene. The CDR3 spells CSVVLRTGNGRSGAFF. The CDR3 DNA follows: TGCAGCGTTGTATTAAGGACAGGTAATGGTCGGTCGGGGGCTTTCTTT.